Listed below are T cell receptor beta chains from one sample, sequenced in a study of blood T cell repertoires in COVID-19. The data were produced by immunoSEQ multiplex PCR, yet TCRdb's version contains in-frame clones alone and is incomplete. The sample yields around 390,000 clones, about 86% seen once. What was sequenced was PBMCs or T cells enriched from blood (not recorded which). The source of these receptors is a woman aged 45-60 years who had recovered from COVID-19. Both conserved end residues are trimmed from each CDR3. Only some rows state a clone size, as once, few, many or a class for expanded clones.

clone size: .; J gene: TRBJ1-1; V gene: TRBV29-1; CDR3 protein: SVVGRGRTEAF
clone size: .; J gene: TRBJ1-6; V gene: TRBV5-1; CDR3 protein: ASSLGQGANSPLH
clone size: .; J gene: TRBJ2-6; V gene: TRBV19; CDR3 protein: ASSIGQAGANVLT
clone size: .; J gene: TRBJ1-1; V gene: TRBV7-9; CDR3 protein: ASSSRGDTEAF
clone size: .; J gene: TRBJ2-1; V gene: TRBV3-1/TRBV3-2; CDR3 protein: ASSDPSGGGGEQF
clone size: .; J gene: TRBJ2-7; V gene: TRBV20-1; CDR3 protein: SPAVQVEQY
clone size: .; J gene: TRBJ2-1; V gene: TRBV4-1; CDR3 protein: ASSQRELNEQF
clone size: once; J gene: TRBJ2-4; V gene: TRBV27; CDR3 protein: ASSPTGAKNIQY
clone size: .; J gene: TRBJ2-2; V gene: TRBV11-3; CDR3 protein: ASSRRTSGNGELF
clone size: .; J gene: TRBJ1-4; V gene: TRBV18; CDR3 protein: ASSPPGAATNEKLF
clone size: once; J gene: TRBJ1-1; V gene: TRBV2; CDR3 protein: ATAQDRNTEAF
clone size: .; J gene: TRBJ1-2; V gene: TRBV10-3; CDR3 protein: AISETGLALGYT
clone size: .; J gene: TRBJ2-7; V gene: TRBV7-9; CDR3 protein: ASSREYEQY
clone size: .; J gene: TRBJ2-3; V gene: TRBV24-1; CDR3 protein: ATSDSVQGADTQY
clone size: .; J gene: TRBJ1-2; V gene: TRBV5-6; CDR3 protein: ASSLAARGSYGYT
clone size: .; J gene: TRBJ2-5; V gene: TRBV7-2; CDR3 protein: ASSYMGQVGETQY
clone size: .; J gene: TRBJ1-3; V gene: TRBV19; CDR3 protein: ASSLGTVLGNTIY
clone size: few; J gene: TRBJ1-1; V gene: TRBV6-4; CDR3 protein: ASTHQGQGKVNTEAF
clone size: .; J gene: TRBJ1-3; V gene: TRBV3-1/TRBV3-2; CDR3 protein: ASSQSNTIY
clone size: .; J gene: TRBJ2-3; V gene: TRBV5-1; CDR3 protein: ASSLAAGGLTDTQY
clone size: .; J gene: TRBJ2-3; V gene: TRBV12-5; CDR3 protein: ASGLEASGTDTQY
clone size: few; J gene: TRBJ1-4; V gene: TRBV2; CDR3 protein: ASSLQGPTNEKLF
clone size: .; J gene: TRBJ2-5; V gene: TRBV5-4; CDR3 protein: ASSQEGTRQETQY
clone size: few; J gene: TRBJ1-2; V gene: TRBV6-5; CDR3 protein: ASSFRSHYGYT
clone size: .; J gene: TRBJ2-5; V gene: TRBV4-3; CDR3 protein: ASSQDASGIMTQY
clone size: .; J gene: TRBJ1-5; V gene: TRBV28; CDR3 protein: ASSVGDQPQH
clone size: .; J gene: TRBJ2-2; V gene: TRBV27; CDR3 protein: ASSPGLVTGELF
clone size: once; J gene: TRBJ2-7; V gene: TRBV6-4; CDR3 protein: ASSDPPGCRWYEQY
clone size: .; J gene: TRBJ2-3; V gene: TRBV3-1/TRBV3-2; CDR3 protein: ASSHFGLASTDTQY
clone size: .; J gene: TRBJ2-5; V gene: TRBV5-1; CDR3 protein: ASSPFRKETQY
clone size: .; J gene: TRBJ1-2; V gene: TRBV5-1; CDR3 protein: ASSVRDRGANYGYT
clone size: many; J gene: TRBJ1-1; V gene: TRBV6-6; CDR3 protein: ASSRLGADPNTEAF
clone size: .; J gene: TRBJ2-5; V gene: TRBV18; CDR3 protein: ASSPPSETQY
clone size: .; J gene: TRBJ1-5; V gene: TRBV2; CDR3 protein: ASSGTGGPGQPQH
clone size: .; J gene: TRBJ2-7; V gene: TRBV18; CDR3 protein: ASSPSAGGDEQY
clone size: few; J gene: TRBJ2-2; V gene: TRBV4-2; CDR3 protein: ASSQGGGYPGELF
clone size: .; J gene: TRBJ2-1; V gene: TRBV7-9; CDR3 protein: ASSLRAGGTYNEQF
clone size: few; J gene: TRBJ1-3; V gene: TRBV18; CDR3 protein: ASSSLDSGNTIY
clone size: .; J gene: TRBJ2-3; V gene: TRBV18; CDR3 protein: ASSPGYRTWDTQY
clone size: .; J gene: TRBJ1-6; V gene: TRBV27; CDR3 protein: ASSWDRVNSPLH
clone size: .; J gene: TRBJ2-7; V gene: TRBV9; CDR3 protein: ASNNMDSTYEQY
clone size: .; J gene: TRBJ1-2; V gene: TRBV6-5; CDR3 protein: ASKGQGGGYT
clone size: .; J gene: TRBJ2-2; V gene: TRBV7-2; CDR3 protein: ASSTRQRRELF
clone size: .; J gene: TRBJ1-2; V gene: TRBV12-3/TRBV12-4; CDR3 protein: ASRLTGPYGYT
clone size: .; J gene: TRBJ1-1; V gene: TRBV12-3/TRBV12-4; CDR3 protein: ASSPTENTEAF
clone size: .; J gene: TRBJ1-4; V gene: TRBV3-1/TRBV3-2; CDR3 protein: ASSRAFGTEGKLF
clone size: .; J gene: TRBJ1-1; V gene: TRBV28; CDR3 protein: ASSVTWGPEI
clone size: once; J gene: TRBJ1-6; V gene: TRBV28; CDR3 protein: ASQYTGNNSPLH
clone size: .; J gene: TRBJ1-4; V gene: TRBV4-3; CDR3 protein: ASSQEGRQENEKLF
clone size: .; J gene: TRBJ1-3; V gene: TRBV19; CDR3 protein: ASLITGTVSSGNTIY
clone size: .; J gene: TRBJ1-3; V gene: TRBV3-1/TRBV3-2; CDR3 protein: ASSPLGAFVGSGNTIY
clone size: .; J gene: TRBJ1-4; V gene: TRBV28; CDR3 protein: ASSTHRGGIGSNEKLF
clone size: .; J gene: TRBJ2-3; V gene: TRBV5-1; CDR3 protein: ASTRGTGGDTQY
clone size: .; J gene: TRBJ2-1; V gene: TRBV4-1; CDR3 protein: ASSQDMDFRGAPYNEQF